These 11 T cell receptor beta chains were sequenced from one sample in a study of blood T cell repertoires in COVID-19. Repertoires were generated with immunoSEQ multiplex PCR, while TCRdb's copy carries only in-frame clones and drops some. This table has about 190,000 clones, roughly four fifths appearing once. The sequencing input was peripheral blood. These receptor sequences come from a woman aged 35 to 49 with acute or convalescent COVID-19.

The chain couples TRBV6-1 to TRBJ1-1; D not resolved. The V end lost 2 bases, the J end lost 1 base, and 11 bases lay between the germline ends. CDR3 length: 15 residues. CDR1 is MNHNS, CDR2 SASEGT, per germline. DNA of the CDR3: TGTGCCAGCAGTGAATTTCGGAGATCGAACACTGAAGCTTTCTTT. Translating it yields CASSEFRRSNTEAFF.

V gene TRBV28 combines with J gene TRBJ2-2, with D possibly being TRBD2 (5 bases). The CDR3 has 14 residues. The germline gives CDR1 MDHEN, CDR2 SYDVKM. V was pared by 2 bases and J by 6 bases, with 10 bases between. The CDR3 DNA is TGTGCCAGCAGTTTAAGAGGAGGACCCGGGGAGCTGTTTTTT. It translates to CASSLRGGPGELFF.

The chain links TRBV5-4 to TRBJ2-5; TRBD1 agrees at 7 bases. Trimming at V came to 1 base and at J to 2 bases, leaving 2 bases not matched to a gene. CDR1 and CDR2 from the germline V gene are SGHNT and YYREEE (reference sequence). This CDR3 is built from 14 residues. As DNA, the CDR3 is TGTGCCAGCAGCTTGAACAGGGGACAAGAGACCCAGTACTTC. This sequence encodes CASSLNRGQETQYF.

The chain employs TRBV7-6 and TRBJ1-3, with TRBD1 as a possible D gene (5 bases). This CDR3 region has 15 residues. From germline, CDR1 is SGHVS and CDR2 FNYEAQ. V lost 7 bases, J lost 0 bases, and 13 bases lay in between. The CDR3 here is CASTLDSSSGNTIYF. The CDR3 coding sequence is TGTGCCAGCACCCTTGACAGCTCCTCTGGAAACACCATATATTTT.

CDR3 nucleotide sequence: TGTGCCAGCAGCGGACAGAGACGTAATAATGAGCAGTTCTTC. The encoded protein is CASSGQRRNNEQFF. The V and J genes are TRBV3-1 (or the pseudogene TRBV3-2) and TRBJ2-1, with TRBD1 as a possible D gene (6 bases). The CDR3 is made up of 14 amino acids. Germline lookup yields CDR1 LGHDT and CDR2 YNNKEL (reference sequence). The V end lost 5 bases, the J end lost 7 bases, and 15 bases lay between the germline ends.

The J gene is TRBJ1-1, the V gene TRBV14; 7 bases match TRBD1. CDR3 size: 13 residues. Germline V CDR1 and CDR2: SGHDN, FVKESK. With 3 bases clipped from V and 6 bases from J, the junction kept 4 bases outside the gene matches. CDR3: CASSQGTGAEAFF. The CDR3 bases are TGTGCCAGCAGCCAGGGAACAGGGGCTGAAGCTTTCTTT.

V is TRBV19 and J is TRBJ2-2; 9 positions match TRBD2. Trimming removed 3 bases from V and 6 bases from J; junction bases left unmatched: 5. CDR3 length: 15 residues. The germline gives CDR1 LNHDA, CDR2 SQIVND (reference sequence). CDR3 loop: CASSILAGSPGELFF. The CDR3 nucleotides read TGTGCCAGTAGTATCCTAGCGGGGTCCCCCGGGGAGCTGTTTTTT. Full variable domain (missing parts from reference TRBV19 and TRBJ2-2): DGGITQSPKYLFRKEGQNVTLSCEQNLNHDAMYWYRQDPGQGLRLIYYSQIVNDFQKGDIAEGYSVSREKKESFPLTVTSAQKNPTAFYLCASSILAGSPGELFFGEGSRLTVL.

The genes are TRBV12-3 or TRBV12-4 and TRBJ2-3; D remains unclear. CDR3 length equals 12 residues. Deletions cut 7 bases from V and 3 bases from J, with 8 bases between. CDR3 sequence (DNA): TGTGCCAGCATGCCAGCGACAGATACGCAGTATTTT. As protein: CASMPATDTQYF.

The chain combines TRBV2 with TRBJ2-7; 7 nucleotides match TRBD2. Germline lookup yields CDR1 SNHLY and CDR2 FYNNEI. Trimming took 6 bases from V and 2 from J; bases not matched to a gene: 1. This CDR3 spans 12 amino acids. This CDR3 is CASRGLPYEQYF. The DNA for the CDR3 is TGTGCCAGCAGGGGACTACCCTACGAGCAGTACTTC.

This clone was counted many times. The V gene is TRBV30, the J gene TRBJ1-3, with D possibly matching TRBD1 (5 bases). The germline CDR1 and CDR2 sequences are GTSNPN and SVGIG (reference sequence). The CDR3 spans 19 residues. V was trimmed by 2 bases and J by 0 bases, leaving 23 bases between them. CDR3 in DNA: TGTGCCTGGAGTCCCCCCCCCTGGAGACAGTTGGCCTCTGGAAACACCATATATTTT. It specifies CAWSPPPWRQLASGNTIYF.

The chain couples TRBV5-5 to TRBJ1-2, with 7 bases fitting TRBD1. After removal of 0 bases from V and 0 bases from J, the junction contained 11 bases not matched to a gene. The V gene's germline CDR1 is SGHKS and CDR2 YYEKEE (reference sequence). CDR3 length: 18 amino acids. The CDR3 DNA follows: TGTGCCAGCAGCTTGGGATCCGACAGGGCAAGAGCTAACTATGGCTACACCTTC. Its protein is CASSLGSDRARANYGYTF.